The 5 T cell receptor beta chains in this list originate from one sample, sequenced in a study of T cell responses to AZD1222 COVID-19 vaccine. Libraries were prepared by immunoSEQ multiplex PCR; TCRdb keeps only in-frame clonotypes and omits some of them. The table includes roughly 150,000 clones, just under 95% detected once. The sample here was peripheral blood, taken on day 0 of AZD1222 vaccination. All receptors come from an adult in good health.

The chain recombines TRBV18 with TRBJ1-4, with a weak D call TRBD1 (6 bases). CDR1 KGHSH and CDR2 LQKENI come from the germline V gene. The CDR3 is made up of 13 amino acids. Deletions cut 3 bases from V and 6 bases from J, with 8 bases between. The CDR3 region is CASSPRQDEKLFF. The DNA of the CDR3 is TGTGCCAGCTCACCGCGACAGGATGAAAAACTGTTTTTT.

The rearrangement uses TRBV3-1 (or the pseudogene TRBV3-2) and TRBJ2-7, with D possibly matching TRBD2 (6 bases). Per germline, CDR1 LGHDT and CDR2 YNNKEL (reference sequence). The CDR3 extends over 13 amino acids. Trimming stripped 0 bases from V and 6 bases from J, with 9 bases between. Here the CDR3 DNA reads TGTGCCAGCAGCCAAGACCTGGAGGGCGAGCAGTACTTC. Translating gives CASSQDLEGEQYF.

The J gene is TRBJ1-2, the V gene TRBV12-3 or TRBV12-4; D unclear. V gave up 3 bases and J gave up 3 bases, with 5 bases separating them. This CDR3 has 12 residues. The CDR3, as DNA: TGTGCCAGCAGTTTGGCGGACTATGGCTACACCTTC. Translating gives CASSLADYGYTF.

J is TRBJ2-5 and V is TRBV19, with no clear D. CDR1 LNHDA and CDR2 SQIVND come from the germline V gene (reference sequence). This CDR3 spans 13 amino acids. V was clipped by 3 bases and J by 0 bases, with 5 bases between them. CDR3 residues: CASSIQNQETQYF. The CDR3 DNA reads TGTGCCAGTAGTATCCAGAACCAAGAGACCCAGTACTTC. The entire variable domain, with the rest obtained from reference TRBV19 and TRBJ2-5, is as follows: DGGITQSPKYLFRKEGQNVTLSCEQNLNHDAMYWYRQDPGQGLRLIYYSQIVNDFQKGDIAEGYSVSREKKESFPLTVTSAQKNPTAFYLCASSIQNQETQYFGPGTRLLVL.

The count of this clone is one. The V call is TRBV10-1, the J call TRBJ1-1; D unclear. This CDR3 is built from 13 residues. In germline, CDR1 is WNHNN, CDR2 SYGVQD (reference sequence). V lost 6 bases, J lost 0 bases, and 8 bases lay in between. In DNA, the CDR3 is TGCGCCAGCAGGGAACAGCTGAACACTGAAGCTTTCTTT. This translates into CASREQLNTEAFF.